This is a list of T cell receptor beta chains from one sample in a study of response to subunit inactivated influenza vaccine. MiXCR, applied by TCRdb to the RT-PCR reads, yields one record per CDR3 protein. The sample contains about 180,000 distinct CDR3 sequences, about 10% of which appear only once. This sample comprised non-naive T cells sorted from PBMCs, obtained on the day of vaccination. All receptors come from a man aged 50 or older who received an inactivated influenza vaccine. Each CDR3 is given with its conserved first and last residue. Fields, in order: CDR3 DNA, CDR3 protein, clone size, J gene, V gene, D gene. D genes are given only for firm matches. Clone size is given for some rows only: seen once, a few or many times, or a class if the clone is expanded.

CDR3nt: TGCAGTGCTAGAGTGGGGACAGGGAGCACCTACAATGAGCAGTTCTTC; CDR3aa: CSARVGTGSTYNEQFF; abundance: many; j_gene: TRBJ2-1; v_gene: TRBV20-1; d_gene: TRBD1
CDR3nt: TGTGCCAGCAGCTTAAACGTCAATGAGCAGTTCTTC; CDR3aa: CASSLNVNEQFF; abundance: many; j_gene: TRBJ2-1; v_gene: TRBV7-2; d_gene: NA
CDR3nt: TGTGCCAGCTCACTTTTAGGACAGGGGGGCTACAATGAGCAGTTCTTC; CDR3aa: CASSLLGQGGYNEQFF; abundance: few; j_gene: TRBJ2-1; v_gene: TRBV18; d_gene: TRBD1
CDR3nt: TGTGCCATCAGTCCAGGGGGGACGACAGATACGCAGTATTTT; CDR3aa: CAISPGGTTDTQYF; abundance: many; j_gene: TRBJ2-3; v_gene: TRBV10-3; d_gene: NA
CDR3nt: TGTGCCAGCTCATCCACACGGGAAGCTAACTATGGCTACACCTTC; CDR3aa: CASSSTREANYGYTF; abundance: few; j_gene: TRBJ1-2; v_gene: TRBV2; d_gene: NA
CDR3nt: TGTGCCAGCAGCCAAGGGCCCTGGCTTTTAGAGCAGTACTTC; CDR3aa: CASSQGPWLLEQYF; abundance: few; j_gene: TRBJ2-7; v_gene: TRBV3-1; d_gene: NA
CDR3nt: TGTGCCAGCAGCTTAGGGGGGCTAGCGGGGAGCTACGAGCAGTACTTC; CDR3aa: CASSLGGLAGSYEQYF; abundance: NA; j_gene: TRBJ2-7; v_gene: TRBV7-8; d_gene: TRBD2
CDR3nt: TGTGCCAGCAGCTTGGAGGTCACCAATCAGCCCCAGCATTTT; CDR3aa: CASSLEVTNQPQHF; abundance: few; j_gene: TRBJ1-5; v_gene: TRBV5-8; d_gene: NA
CDR3nt: TGTGCCAGCAGGGGGGGGCTTGGACAGGTCTCCTCTGGGGCCAACGTCCTGACTTTC; CDR3aa: CASRGGLGQVSSGANVLTF; abundance: few; j_gene: TRBJ2-6; v_gene: TRBV6-1; d_gene: NA
CDR3nt: TGTGCCAGCAGTGGGATCCGGTATGGCTACACCTTC; CDR3aa: CASSGIRYGYTF; abundance: few; j_gene: TRBJ1-2; v_gene: TRBV28; d_gene: NA
CDR3nt: TGTGCCAGCTCACCGGGACAGGGTATACTAGCGGGAGTAGCGGATACGCAGTATTTT; CDR3aa: CASSPGQGILAGVADTQYF; abundance: many; j_gene: TRBJ2-3; v_gene: TRBV18; d_gene: TRBD2
CDR3nt: TGCAGTGCTAGATCAAAGAGCTCTGGAAACACCATATATTTT; CDR3aa: CSARSKSSGNTIYF; abundance: few; j_gene: TRBJ1-3; v_gene: TRBV20-1; d_gene: NA
CDR3nt: TGTGCCAGCAGCCCTGGGCCCTTTTCCGAGCAGTACTTC; CDR3aa: CASSPGPFSEQYF; abundance: few; j_gene: TRBJ2-7; v_gene: TRBV7-8; d_gene: NA
CDR3nt: TGCGCCAGCAGAACGGGGCAGGACTACTATGGCTACACCTTC; CDR3aa: CASRTGQDYYGYTF; abundance: few; j_gene: TRBJ1-2; v_gene: TRBV5-1; d_gene: NA
CDR3nt: TGTGCCAGCTCACCAGGTGCAGGAGTTGGTGAGACCCAGTACTTC; CDR3aa: CASSPGAGVGETQYF; abundance: many; j_gene: TRBJ2-5; v_gene: TRBV18; d_gene: NA
CDR3nt: TGTGCCAGCAGGGATAGTAACAATGAGCAGTTCTTC; CDR3aa: CASRDSNNEQFF; abundance: NA; j_gene: TRBJ2-1; v_gene: TRBV11-2; d_gene: NA
CDR3nt: TGTGCCAGCACCCCAAGGGCGGATACGAACACCGGGGAGCTGTTTTTT; CDR3aa: CASTPRADTNTGELFF; abundance: NA; j_gene: TRBJ2-2; v_gene: TRBV7-6; d_gene: NA
CDR3nt: TGCAGCCTGACAGGGGCGGCGCCCGCCAAAAACATTCAGTACTTC; CDR3aa: CSLTGAAPAKNIQYF; abundance: few; j_gene: TRBJ2-4; v_gene: TRBV20-1; d_gene: TRBD1
CDR3nt: TGTGCCAGCAGTTGGACAGTTTTAGATGGCTACACCTTC; CDR3aa: CASSWTVLDGYTF; abundance: few; j_gene: TRBJ1-2; v_gene: TRBV12-3/TRBV12-4; d_gene: NA
CDR3nt: TGTGCCACCAGCAGAGATTCAAGAGGGGGGGAGACCCAGTACTTC; CDR3aa: CATSRDSRGGETQYF; abundance: few; j_gene: TRBJ2-5; v_gene: TRBV15; d_gene: NA
CDR3nt: TGTGCCAGCAGACCTACACTAACAGAGAACTATGGCTACACCTTC; CDR3aa: CASRPTLTENYGYTF; abundance: NA; j_gene: TRBJ1-2; v_gene: TRBV6-1; d_gene: NA
CDR3nt: TGTGCCAGCAGCCTATGGGACAGGGAAGAGACCCAGTACTTC; CDR3aa: CASSLWDREETQYF; abundance: NA; j_gene: TRBJ2-5; v_gene: TRBV5-6; d_gene: TRBD1
CDR3nt: TGCGCCAGCAGAACGGACAGGGGCGGCTATGGCTACACCTTC; CDR3aa: CASRTDRGGYGYTF; abundance: many; j_gene: TRBJ1-2; v_gene: TRBV5-1; d_gene: TRBD1
CDR3nt: TGTGCCAGCAGTGAAGCGAACTTCGGGCAGTTCTTC; CDR3aa: CASSEANFGQFF; abundance: few; j_gene: TRBJ2-1; v_gene: TRBV6-1; d_gene: NA
CDR3nt: TGTGCCAGCAGCTTGAAACCTACCTACGAGCAGTACTTC; CDR3aa: CASSLKPTYEQYF; abundance: NA; j_gene: TRBJ2-7; v_gene: TRBV5-4; d_gene: NA
CDR3nt: TGTGCCATCAGACGGGACAGGGGGGTGTACGAGCAGTACTTC; CDR3aa: CAIRRDRGVYEQYF; abundance: many; j_gene: TRBJ2-7; v_gene: TRBV10-3; d_gene: TRBD1
CDR3nt: TGTGCCAGCAGTTACGCTCCAGGCACTGGAAACACCATATATTTT; CDR3aa: CASSYAPGTGNTIYF; abundance: many; j_gene: TRBJ1-3; v_gene: TRBV6-5; d_gene: NA
CDR3nt: TGTACCAGCAGAGCGACAGAGACCTACGAGCAGTACTTC; CDR3aa: CTSRATETYEQYF; abundance: NA; j_gene: TRBJ2-7; v_gene: TRBV6-2/TRBV6-3; d_gene: NA
CDR3nt: TGTGCCAGCTCACCACCAGCTAGCGGCTACAATGAGCAGTTCTTC; CDR3aa: CASSPPASGYNEQFF; abundance: NA; j_gene: TRBJ2-1; v_gene: TRBV18; d_gene: TRBD2
CDR3nt: TGTGCCACCAGTGAGAGTATAGGGGAGGGGGAGACCCAGTACTTC; CDR3aa: CATSESIGEGETQYF; abundance: many; j_gene: TRBJ2-5; v_gene: TRBV24-1; d_gene: TRBD2
CDR3nt: TGTGCCAGCAGCCCCATTGATGTCGAGGGTTTCTTT; CDR3aa: CASSPIDVEGFF; abundance: few; j_gene: TRBJ1-1; v_gene: TRBV7-8; d_gene: NA
CDR3nt: TGCAGTGCTCCAGGTTCGTGGGAGCGGCCCTCCTACGAGCAGTACTTC; CDR3aa: CSAPGSWERPSYEQYF; abundance: many; j_gene: TRBJ2-7; v_gene: TRBV20-1; d_gene: NA
CDR3nt: TGCAGCGCCCAGGCGAGCGCGGCGAACACCGGGGAGCTGTTTTTT; CDR3aa: CSAQASAANTGELFF; abundance: few; j_gene: TRBJ2-2; v_gene: TRBV29-1; d_gene: NA
CDR3nt: TGTGCCAGCGCCCTTAGAGGGGGTATGGATGGCTACACCTTC; CDR3aa: CASALRGGMDGYTF; abundance: NA; j_gene: TRBJ1-2; v_gene: TRBV27; d_gene: NA
CDR3nt: TGCAGTGCCGGAAACCGTCTAGCAAGGTCTCAGTATTTT; CDR3aa: CSAGNRLARSQYF; abundance: NA; j_gene: TRBJ2-3; v_gene: TRBV20-1; d_gene: NA
CDR3nt: TGCAGTGCCCCATTCCAGTCAGATACGCAGTATTTT; CDR3aa: CSAPFQSDTQYF; abundance: few; j_gene: TRBJ2-3; v_gene: TRBV20-1; d_gene: NA
CDR3nt: TGCAGTGCTAGAGGACGAGCGGGGGAGCAAGAGACCCAGTACTTC; CDR3aa: CSARGRAGEQETQYF; abundance: many; j_gene: TRBJ2-5; v_gene: TRBV20-1; d_gene: TRBD2
CDR3nt: TGTGCCAGCAGGGGAAAGCGGGGGGGCCTTTTCGGTGAGCAGTTCTTC; CDR3aa: CASRGKRGGLFGEQFF; abundance: few; j_gene: TRBJ2-1; v_gene: TRBV6-1; d_gene: TRBD2
CDR3nt: TGTGCCAGCTCACTGGGACAGAAGCGAGAGACCCAGTACTTC; CDR3aa: CASSLGQKRETQYF; abundance: NA; j_gene: TRBJ2-5; v_gene: TRBV18; d_gene: TRBD1
CDR3nt: TGCAGTGCTAGAGATGGGTCAGAGAATCAGCCCCAGCATTTT; CDR3aa: CSARDGSENQPQHF; abundance: NA; j_gene: TRBJ1-5; v_gene: TRBV20-1; d_gene: NA
CDR3nt: TGTGCCAGCACCCCTGGACAGGGGATCTATGGCTACACCTTC; CDR3aa: CASTPGQGIYGYTF; abundance: NA; j_gene: TRBJ1-2; v_gene: TRBV5-6; d_gene: TRBD1
CDR3nt: TGTGCCAGCAGGCAGGCTAGCTCCTACGAGCAGTACTTC; CDR3aa: CASRQASSYEQYF; abundance: many; j_gene: TRBJ2-7; v_gene: TRBV12-3/TRBV12-4; d_gene: NA
CDR3nt: TGTGCCAGCAGCCGGCAGGGGAGCTCTGGAAACACCATATATTTT; CDR3aa: CASSRQGSSGNTIYF; abundance: NA; j_gene: TRBJ1-3; v_gene: TRBV4-2; d_gene: NA
CDR3nt: TGCGCCAGCAGCTCGACAGGGTTTGTAGCAGATACGCAGTATTTT; CDR3aa: CASSSTGFVADTQYF; abundance: NA; j_gene: TRBJ2-3; v_gene: TRBV5-1; d_gene: TRBD1